The 6 T cell receptor beta chains given below trace back to one sample, sequenced in a study of shared clonotypes between healthy human individuals. TCRdb's copy holds only in-frame clones and misses some; the assay was immunoSEQ multiplex PCR. This sample carries roughly 2.2 million clones, 85% to 95% of them seen once, and the ten largest clones take 0.37%. The sequenced sample was naive CD4+ T cells from PBMCs. Subset in this sample: CD45RA+ positively selected. All receptors come from a man aged 18 to 30 in good health. Some clones in this sample may be carry-over from other donors' samples.

The CDR3 reads CSVKHDRRGNTIYF. CDR3 coding DNA: TGCAGCGTGAAACATGACAGACGTGGAAACACCATATATTTT. The chain is built from TRBV29-1 and TRBJ1-3, with a possible D match to TRBD1 (5 bases). Trimming removed 6 bases at V and 3 bases at J, with 15 bases between. This CDR3 contains 14 residues. Germline loops: CDR1 SQVTM, CDR2 ANQGSEA.

Regarding this clone: The same CDR3 also results from other DNA sequences found in this sample. This chain joins TRBV7-2 and TRBJ2-3, with D hard to call. Germline V gene data show CDR1 as SGHTA and CDR2 as FQGNSA. Trimming removed 5 bases from V and 0 bases from J, with 3 bases in between. The CDR3 runs 12 residues. CDR3 sequence: CASSPSTDTQYF. The CDR3 nucleotides are TGTGCCAGCAGCCCGAGCACAGATACGCAGTATTTT.

The rearrangement links TRBV15 to TRBJ2-5, with TRBD1 matching 10 bases. J gave up 13 bases and V 1 base, and 12 bases lay outside the gene matches. The CDR3 consists of 15 residues. Germline assignment: CDR1 LNHNV and CDR2 YYDKDF (reference sequence). CDR3 protein: CATSRGGTGATHVYF. DNA of the CDR3: TGTGCCACCAGCAGAGGCGGGACAGGGGCCACACACGTGTACTTC.

Comment on this clone: Other DNA sequences in the sample encode the same CDR3. The CDR3, as DNA: TGTGCCAGCAGCCTGACAGGGGGGGGCGAGACCCAGTACTTC. Amino acid sequence: CASSLTGGGETQYF. This chain links TRBV7-2 with TRBJ2-5; 9 bases line up with TRBD1. CDR3 length equals 14 residues. Trimming took 5 bases from V and 5 from J; bases not matched to a gene: 6. Germline CDR1 is SGHTA and CDR2 is FQGNSA.

The chain recombines TRBV7-9 with TRBJ1-1; unclear D gene. This CDR3 spans 12 amino acids. Germline V CDR1 and CDR2: SEHNR, FQNEAQ (reference sequence). V was shortened by 1 base and J by 12 bases, with 12 bases between the two germline ends. The CDR3 spells CASSLDGFEPFF. The CDR3 nucleotides are TGTGCCAGCAGCTTAGACGGTTTCGAACCTTTCTTT.

CDR3 sequence (DNA): TGTGCCAGCAGCCACGGCGGAGACCGGTCCGGGGAGCAGTACTTC. It encodes CASSHGGDRSGEQYF. The genes are TRBV5-4 and TRBJ2-7; D gene ambiguous. This CDR3 is 15 amino acids long. CDR1 is SGHNT and CDR2 is YYREEE in the germline V gene (reference sequence). The germline V and J ends were trimmed by 4 bases and 7 bases, with 21 bases remaining between them.